This T cell receptor (beta chain) was obtained from a study of prognosis after radiotherapy for stage I lung cancer. Across the whole study: Over eleven of the patients presented with newly diagnosed primary stage I lung tumors; a few had oligometastatic NSCLC following surgical resection of the primary tumor. Patients (roughly 13 men, six or seven women) were aged about 50 to 84, median around 68 years. The tumors were adenocarcinoma in eleven to twelve patients (squamous cell carcinoma in six to eight).

This CDR3 contains 13 residues. CDR1 is SNHLY and CDR2 is FYNNEI in the germline V gene. The V and J ends lost 6 bases and 7 bases respectively, with 10 bases between them. This clonotype was observed many times. A clone one base away is much larger, so this may be a read error. From genomic DNA, TCR beta CDR3 was amplified by two-round multiplex PCR. Round-one PCR had primers specific to each TRBV and TRBJ gene. TCRdb passed the multiplex PCR reads through MiXCR, listing each CDR3 protein once. The repertoire holds over 8,500 distinct CDR3 sequences, with less than 70% as singletons. Material: PBMCs, obtained before or after stereotactic body radiation therapy (not recorded which). The chain has TRBV2 and TRBJ1-6; D ambiguous. The TCR sequence derives from a donor aged 50 or older with non-small cell lung cancer. CDR3 DNA: TGTGCCAGCAGGTGTTTGCAGAATTCACCCCTCCACTTT. This sequence encodes CASRCLQNSPLHF.